This T cell receptor (beta chain) came from a study of blood T cells in healthy people across ages. This clonotype was seen a handful of times. Sample-barcoded 5' priming and a J-beta primer mix drove a second PCR of roughly 6 to 12 cycles. TCRdb ran MiXCR on the 5' RACE reads and lists one entry per CDR3 protein. The sample comprises approximately 1.5 million distinct CDR3 sequences, 34% of which are singletons, and around 11% rests with the top ten. The CDR3 loop spans 17 amino acids. V shed 1 base and J shed 0 bases, with 16 bases lying between them. CDR1 is DFQATT and CDR2 is SNEGSKA in the germline V gene (reference sequence).

The TCR sequence derives from a woman aged 30 to 39 in good health. Sequencing was done on a sample of blood. The genes are TRBV20-1 and TRBJ2-1; tentatively, D is TRBD1 or TRBD2 (5 bases each). The CDR3 nucleotides read TGCAGTGCTAGAGCAATGGGACGGATAAGCTCCTACAATGAGCAGTTCTTC. Translated: CSARAMGRISSYNEQFF.